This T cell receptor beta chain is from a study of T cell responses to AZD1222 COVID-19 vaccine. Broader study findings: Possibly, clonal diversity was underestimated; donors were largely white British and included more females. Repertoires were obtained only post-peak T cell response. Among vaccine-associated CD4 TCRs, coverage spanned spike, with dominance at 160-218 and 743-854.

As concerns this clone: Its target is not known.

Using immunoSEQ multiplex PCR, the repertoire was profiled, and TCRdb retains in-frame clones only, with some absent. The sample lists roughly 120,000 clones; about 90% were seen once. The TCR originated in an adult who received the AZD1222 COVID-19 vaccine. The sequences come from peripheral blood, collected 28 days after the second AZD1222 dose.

The DNA of the CDR3 is TGTGCCAGCAGCTTAACCCCCGATTGGGCTGAAAAACTGTTTTTT. It codes for CASSLTPDWAEKLFF. The rearrangement links TRBV7-8 to TRBJ1-4; D remains ambiguous. CDR1 and CDR2 (germline): SGHVS, FQNEAQ. V dropped 2 bases and J dropped 7 bases, with 14 bases sitting between them. The CDR3 sequence is 15 residues long.